The rows below give T cell receptor beta chains drawn from one sample of a study of blood T cell repertoires in COVID-19. The method was immunoSEQ multiplex PCR; TCRdb's version includes in-frame clones alone and lacks a portion of them. There are tens of thousands of clones in the sample; around nine tenths occur only once, and approximately 12% lies in the top ten. Material: peripheral blood. These receptor sequences come from a man older than 75 with acute or convalescent COVID-19. Each CDR3 is given without its conserved first and last residue.

v_call cdr3_aa
TRBV28 ASSFYTAQDTEAF
TRBV5-5 ASSLGFEGVGQPQH
TRBV18 ASSPLEGLYGYT
TRBV28 ASSSSLGSFYGYT
TRBV6-5 ASSLRGPGGYT
TRBV7-3 ASSSGGSEGTEAF
TRBV28 ASSIGVAGVDTQY
TRBV12-3/TRBV12-4 ASTWGMNTEAF
TRBV27 ASRRGQGITGELF
TRBV5-1 ASSLAARGGTSNEQF
TRBV19 ASSPTGRLKTQY
TRBV7-6 ASSLGGANYGYT
TRBV6-1 ASSDLAGGPYEQY
TRBV9 ASSPRIAGYGEQY
TRBV28 ASSIGQADSPLH
TRBV5-1 ASSSTVGSSGNTIY
TRBV28 ASRRQGNTEAF
TRBV24-1 ATSGPDRSAFNSPLH
TRBV9 ASSVSPLSTGELF
TRBV10-3 AIRTGGETQY
TRBV5-1 ASSLEGARNSGANVLT
TRBV3-1/TRBV3-2 ASTRDRDVYTEAF
TRBV5-1 ASSSSTSGTEQF
TRBV3-1/TRBV3-2 ASSQGGGMNTEAF
TRBV7-3 ASSTTTGTQY
TRBV3-1/TRBV3-2 ASSRGPGDGRNTIY
TRBV10-3 AISTSGLSTDTQY
TRBV6-5 ASSRLAGGLNEQF